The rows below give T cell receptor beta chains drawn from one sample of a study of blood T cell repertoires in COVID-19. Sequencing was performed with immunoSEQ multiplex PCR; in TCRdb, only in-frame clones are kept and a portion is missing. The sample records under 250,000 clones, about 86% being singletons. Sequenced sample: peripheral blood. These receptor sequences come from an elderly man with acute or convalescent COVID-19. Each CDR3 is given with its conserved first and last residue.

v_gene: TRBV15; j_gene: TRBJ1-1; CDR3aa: CATSTTGHTEAFF
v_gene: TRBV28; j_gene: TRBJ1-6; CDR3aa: CASSSRNSPLHF
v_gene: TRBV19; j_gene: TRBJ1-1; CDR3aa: CASSMWAKNTEAFF
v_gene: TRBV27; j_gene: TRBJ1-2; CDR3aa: CASTLGRGYGYTF
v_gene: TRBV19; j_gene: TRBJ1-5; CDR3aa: CASSAPGQGYQPQHF
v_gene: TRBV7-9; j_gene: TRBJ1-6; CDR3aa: CASRRGDGGFRSPLHF
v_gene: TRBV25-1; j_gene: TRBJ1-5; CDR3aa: CASSEWTLKHQPQHF
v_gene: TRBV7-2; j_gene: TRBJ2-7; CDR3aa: CASSLEAGFSYEQYF
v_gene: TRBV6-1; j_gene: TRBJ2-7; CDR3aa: CASSERDYYEQYF
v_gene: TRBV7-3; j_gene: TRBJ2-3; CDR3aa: CASSPNLAGGSTDTQYF
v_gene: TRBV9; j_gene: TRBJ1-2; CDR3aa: CASSAPQTGAGYTF
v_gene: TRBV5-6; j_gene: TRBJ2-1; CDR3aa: CASSLTQLADYNEQFF
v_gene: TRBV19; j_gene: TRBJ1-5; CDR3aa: CASCPGGGYQPQHF
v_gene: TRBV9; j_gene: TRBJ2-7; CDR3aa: CASSPTGSYEQYF
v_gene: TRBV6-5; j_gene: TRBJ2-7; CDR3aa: CASSYSLAGTYEQYF
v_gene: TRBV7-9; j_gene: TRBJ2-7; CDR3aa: CASSPPGGGADEQYF
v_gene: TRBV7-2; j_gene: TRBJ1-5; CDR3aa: CASSLQGNQPQHF
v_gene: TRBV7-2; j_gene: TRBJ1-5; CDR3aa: CASSQGRGLGQPQHF
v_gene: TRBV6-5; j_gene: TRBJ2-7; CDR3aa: CASSLLAISSYEQYF
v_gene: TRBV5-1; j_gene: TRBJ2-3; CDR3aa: CASSLGGGPTTDTQYF
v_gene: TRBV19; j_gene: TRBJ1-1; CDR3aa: CASTLDRVNTEAFF
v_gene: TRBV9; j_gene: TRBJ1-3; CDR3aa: CASSTREGASGNTIYF
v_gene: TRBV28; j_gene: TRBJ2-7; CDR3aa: CASSLAGTGWYEQYF
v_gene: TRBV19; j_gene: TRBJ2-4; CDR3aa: CASSAFRDRGTLAKNIQYF
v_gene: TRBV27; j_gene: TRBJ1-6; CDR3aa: CASRLGGGYNSPLHF
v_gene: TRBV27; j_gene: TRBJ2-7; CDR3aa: CASSPIGGPTYEQYF
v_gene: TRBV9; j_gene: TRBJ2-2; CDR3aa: CASSPTGSVPGELFF
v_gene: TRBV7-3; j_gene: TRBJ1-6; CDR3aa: CASSLTGQGFSPLHF
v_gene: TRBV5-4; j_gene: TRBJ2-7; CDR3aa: CASSLGLADSYEQYF
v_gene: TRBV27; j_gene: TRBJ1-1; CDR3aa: CASSAPGGVTEAFF
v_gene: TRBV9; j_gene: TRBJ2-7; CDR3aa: CASSPRDRIYEQYF